Included here is one T cell receptor (beta chain) sequence, with context. Antigen: not known. These data originate in a study of T cells in Graves' hyperthyroidism and ophthalmopathy. TCR beta CDR3 regions were amplified from RNA. The primer set for the first-round RT-PCR of the TCR CDR3 was HTBI. TCRdb reanalysed the multiplex PCR reads using MiXCR and keeps one entry per CDR3 protein. The sample consists of 500,000 to 600,000 distinct CDR3 sequences, 46% of them appearing once. CDR3 size: 17 residues. Germline-derived CDR1 and CDR2 are SGHRS and YFSETQ. Trimming at V came to 4 bases and at J to 6 bases, leaving 10 bases not matched to a gene. Study observations and caveats: The model made its ophthalmopathy prediction, and onset followed a median about 6.8 months later. Most clonotypes that expanded in the thyroid above 0.001 also showed up in blood.

J is TRBJ1-6 and V is TRBV5-1; TRBD1 aligns across 10 bases. The TCR comes from an adult woman with Graves' disease, either hyperthyroidism or ophthalmopathy (not recorded which). The sample consisted of peripheral blood or thyroid tissue (not recorded which). CDR3 protein: CASSLARDRGVNSPLHF. CDR3 sequence (DNA): TGCGCCAGCAGCCTTGCTCGGGACAGGGGTGTTAATTCACCCCTCCACTTT.